This section outlines one T cell receptor (beta chain) sequence together with its context. There is no known antigen for this receptor. No clone much larger than this one lies a single base away; base qualities are absent. CDR1 and CDR2 are drawn from the germline V gene: MNHEY, SVGAGI. V is cut back by 5 bases and J by 9 bases, with 7 bases in the junction unmatched. Including cysteine and phenylalanine, the CDR3 has 15 amino acids. The retained sequence is limited to the CDR3, 45 bases, with the frame set at the first base. Using the deep immunoSEQ assay, TCR CDR3 regions were amplified from genomic DNA by multiplex PCR. For each cell subset, the extracted genomic DNA was distributed evenly across all wells of several immunoSEQ 96-well plates, and each plate served as one replicate. Each replicate PCR for sorted subsets received roughly 0.2 ug genomic DNA, equal to about 29,000 T cell genomes. Purified libraries were quantified with a Qubit 3.0 fluorometer, sized on a Bioanalyzer 2100, and re-quantified with the KAPA Library Quantification kit. Every immunoSEQ 96-well plate was sequenced on a dedicated single-read 150-cycle Illumina NextSeq 550 flow cell. From the authors' description of their analysis: Because the immunoSEQ output held only junctional sequences and lacked quality scores, the filtering could not match the filtering applied to full-length reads. To assign V/J genes and CDR3, sequences were annotated using PyIR, a Python wrapper for IgBLAST v1.9, with IMGT germline references. Reads with weak V/J assignments (E-value above 1e-6), missing CDR3, stop codons, out-of-frame junctions, or ambiguous translated residues were removed. V3J clonotypes were defined as sequences sharing the same inferred V gene, J gene, and CDR3 amino acid sequence. To compute the percentage overlap between repertoires, the number of shared unique clonotypes was divided by the size of the smaller repertoire. Repertoire richness was assessed with RTK rarefaction, the Chao1 estimator, and Recon v2.1 estimates of unobserved clonotypes. Generation probabilities for all TCRbeta clonotypes obtained by the gDNA method from a few donors were computed using OLGA. This immuneACCESS table, as held by TCRdb, lists in-frame sequences with V and J called but not all clones. Of the missing ones, under half trace to an unresolved V gene in checked studies; the others have no known cause. V, J and clone size derive from that table, while D and trimming were established from the DNA sequence. This sample is represented by about 2 million clones; 85% to 95% of them were singletons. Under 0.15% of the sample is in the top ten clones.

This entry is derived from a study of shared clonotypes between healthy human individuals (dated by TCRdb to the early 2020s). Looking at the study overall: The cohort included three men and a couple of women between 18 and 49 years of age. Each donor's leukapheresis produced roughly between roughly 0.85 and 10 billion PBMCs. Libraries were prepared and TCR repertoires were sequenced by different laboratories using diverse techniques, in order to increase sequencing depth and limit assay-specific biases. To estimate repertoire size and how much clonotype sharing occurs between individuals, the study deeply sequenced the blood TCR repertoires of roughly 5 healthy adults. For each donor, CD4 naive and CD4 memory were each given three plates, CD8 naive was given two plates, and CD8 memory was given one plate.

Healthy HIV-negative adults with no recently reported acute infections or vaccinations were included as donors. Every donor was a Caucasian adult residing in Nashville, Tennessee, USA. CD4+ T cells were enriched through magnetic negative selection, after which naive cells were positively selected on CD45RA and the remaining negative fraction served as the memory subset. After blood collection by leukapheresis, PBMCs were isolated using Ficoll-Histopaque density gradient centrifugation and then cryopreserved in the vapor phase of liquid nitrogen. Analytical flow cytometry was used to check the purity and quantity of every magnetically sorted T cell population. From each sorted fraction, genomic DNA was isolated and quantified by UV absorbance on a Nanodrop 2000c. Overall results and qualifications from the work: Naive subsets generally had larger estimated clonotype richness than memory subsets did. Rarefaction of sorted-subset datasets indicated incomplete sequencing despite the large sequencing depth. Because the study included a small number of donors, the genetic and exposure-history diversity represented was limited. Higher generation probabilities were observed for clonotypes shared by all four sorted-subset donors than for non-shared clonotypes. Based on pairwise subsampling, the degree of clonotype sharing among donors was expected to be affected by sequencing depth. Sharing across a few donors was observed for around 5% of naive CD4, around 3.5% of naive CD8, about 2.5% of memory CD4, and around 0.4% of memory CD8 clonotypes. Sampling was limited to blood, and TCR repertoires in tissue likely differ from TCR repertoires in blood.

The sequence came from a man between 18 and 35 years old in good health. The V gene is TRBV6-5 and the J gene is TRBJ2-1, and 13 junction bases match TRBD2. Sequenced: naive CD4+ T cells sorted from blood. According to the study, the label for this sample's cell subset or site signals: CD45RA+ positively selected. The DNA sequence reads TGTGCCAGCAGTCCAGGACTAGCGGGAGCGGGTGAGCAGTTCTTC. It specifies CASSPGLAGAGEQFF.